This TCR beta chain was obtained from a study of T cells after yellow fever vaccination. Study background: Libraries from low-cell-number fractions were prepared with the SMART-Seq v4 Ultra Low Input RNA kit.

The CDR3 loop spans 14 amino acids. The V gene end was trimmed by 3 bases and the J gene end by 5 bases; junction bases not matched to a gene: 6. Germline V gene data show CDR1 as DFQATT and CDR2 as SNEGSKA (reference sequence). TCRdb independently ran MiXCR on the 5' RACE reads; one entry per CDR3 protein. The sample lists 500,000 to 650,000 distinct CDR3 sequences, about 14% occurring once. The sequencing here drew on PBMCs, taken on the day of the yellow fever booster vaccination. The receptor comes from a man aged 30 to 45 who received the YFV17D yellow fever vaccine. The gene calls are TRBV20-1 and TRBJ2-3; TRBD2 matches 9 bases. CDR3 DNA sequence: TGCAGTGCTAGTTTAGCGGGAGCGAGAGATACGCAGTATTTT. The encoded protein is CSASLAGARDTQYF.